Here is one TCR beta chain with its context. Its antigen is unknown. This sample stems from a study of cytomegalovirus exposure and HLA in healthy donors. Study background: Earlier, roughly 180 million T cells were analyzed, and around 100 million unique TCR beta sequences were found among them. General study findings and limits: Follow-up analysis found HLA locus-dependent TCR association rates, highest for DRB1 and lowest for HLA-C. Donors were assumed by presence/absence analyses to have roughly uniform sequencing depth. The investigators catalogued 164 TCR beta chains as cytomegalovirus-associated.

The PCR contained 60 Vbeta and 13 Jbeta primers. Method: immunoSEQ multiplex PCR; TCRdb's copy keeps in-frame clones and lacks some. Of over 130,000 clones in the sample, 79% were seen once. This CDR3 comprises 15 residues. The V end lost 8 bases, the J end lost 6 bases, and 17 bases lay between the germline ends. Germline-derived CDR1 and CDR2 are MNHEY and SVGAGI. This receptor was identified in a man aged 50 or older in good health and CMV-seropositive. The sequencing sample was made of PBMCs. The chain combines TRBV6-5 with TRBJ1-6; no definite D call. The CDR3 loop is CASSWLGEGNSPLHF. The CDR3 nucleotides read TGTGCCAGCTCTTGGCTCGGGGAGGGTAATTCACCCCTCCACTTT.